The rows below give T cell receptor beta chains drawn from one sample of a study of T-cell reconstitution after alpha-beta-depleted transplantation in children. TCRdb independently ran MiXCR on the PCR reads; one entry per CDR3 protein. The sample includes 250,000 to 300,000 distinct CDR3 sequences, roughly 9.5% of them seen just once. The input for sequencing was PBMCs from the stem cell graft donor, taken from the stem cell graft. These receptors were collected from a human donor who donated a stem cell graft to a child with SCID. CDR3s include the opening cysteine and the closing phenylalanine or tryptophan. A D gene is named only where the DNA matches it firmly. Not every row has a clone size; where given, it reads once, few, many or a size class.

j_gene	d_gene	v_gene	abundance	CDR3nt	CDR3aa
TRBJ2-7	NA	TRBV5-1	NA	TGCGCCAGCAGCCTAGACGGCGCCCTTGGCGAGCAGTACTTC	CASSLDGALGEQYF
TRBJ2-5	NA	TRBV6-6	NA	TGTGCCAGCAGTGGCAGTGGCGTGGAGACCCAGTACTTC	CASSGSGVETQYF
TRBJ2-5	NA	TRBV5-1	many	TGCGCCAGCAGCCCCAACCAAGACGGACAAGAGACCCAGTACTTC	CASSPNQDGQETQYF
TRBJ1-4	TRBD1	TRBV9	many	TGTGCCAGCAGCCCGGGACAGGGGATTAAACTGTTTTTT	CASSPGQGIKLFF
TRBJ1-2	NA	TRBV12-3/TRBV12-4	few	TGTGCCAGCAGCCCCACTGGACAGACGTCCTATGGCTACACCTTC	CASSPTGQTSYGYTF
TRBJ1-1	TRBD1	TRBV6-5	NA	TGTGCCACGACAGGGGGCAACACTGAAGCTTTCTTT	CATTGGNTEAFF
TRBJ1-6	NA	TRBV12-3/TRBV12-4	few	TGTGCCAGCAGCCCGGACGGTCTACATAATTCACCCCTCCACTTT	CASSPDGLHNSPLHF
TRBJ2-3	NA	TRBV10-2	NA	TGCGCCAGCAGTGAGTGGTCCGGCACAGATACGCAGTATTTT	CASSEWSGTDTQYF
TRBJ2-7	NA	TRBV14	NA	TGTGCCAGCAGCCAAGATGACCCGACGGGACCCCTCTACGAGCAGTACTTC	CASSQDDPTGPLYEQYF
TRBJ1-1	TRBD1	TRBV19	few	TGTGCCATTCAGACAGGGGATGCTTTGAACACTGAAGCTTTCTTT	CAIQTGDALNTEAFF
TRBJ2-7	NA	TRBV20-1	many	TGCAGTGCATCGACAGGTCCCTACGAGCAGTACTTC	CSASTGPYEQYF
TRBJ1-1	NA	TRBV7-9	many	TGTGCCAGCAGCTTCGGTTTTGTTGAAGCTTTCTTT	CASSFGFVEAFF
TRBJ2-4	NA	TRBV2	many	TGTGCCAGCAGTTCAGACAGGAATCAAGCCAAAAACATTCAGTACTTC	CASSSDRNQAKNIQYF